This T cell receptor (beta chain) was identified in a study of identical twins. V gave up 5 bases and J gave up 4 bases; unmatched junction bases: 13. The CDR3 sequence is 16 residues long. Regarding this clonotype: What it binds is not known.

TCRdb re-analysed the 5' RACE reads in MiXCR, keeping a single row per CDR3 protein. Here the sample spans hundreds of thousands of distinct CDR3 sequences, roughly 20% being singletons. Regarding the study as a whole: Out-of-frame TCR alpha sharing in monozygotic twins exceeded recombination model predictions.

These data were also reused for a study on T cells expressing NK-cell markers.

The V and J genes are TRBV12-3 or TRBV12-4 and TRBJ1-2; 7 bases align to TRBD1. The TCR originated in a woman younger than 30 in good health. The sequenced sample was PBMCs. The CDR3 nucleotides read TGTGCCAGCAGTCCCTCCGGGGCAGGGGGTGGCTATGGCTACACCTTC. Amino acid sequence: CASSPSGAGGGYGYTF.